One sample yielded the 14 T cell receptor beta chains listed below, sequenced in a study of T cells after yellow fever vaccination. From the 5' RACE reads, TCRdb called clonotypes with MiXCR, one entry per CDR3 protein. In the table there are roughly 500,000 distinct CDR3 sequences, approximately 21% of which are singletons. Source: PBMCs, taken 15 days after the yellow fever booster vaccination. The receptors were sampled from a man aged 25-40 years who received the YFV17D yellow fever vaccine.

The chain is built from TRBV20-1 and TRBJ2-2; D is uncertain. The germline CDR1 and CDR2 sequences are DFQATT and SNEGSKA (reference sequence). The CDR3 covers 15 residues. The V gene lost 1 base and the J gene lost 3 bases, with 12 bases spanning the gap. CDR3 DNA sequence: TGCAGTGCTAGAGGCTTGGTGGGGTACACCGGGGAGCTGTTTTTT. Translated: CSARGLVGYTGELFF.

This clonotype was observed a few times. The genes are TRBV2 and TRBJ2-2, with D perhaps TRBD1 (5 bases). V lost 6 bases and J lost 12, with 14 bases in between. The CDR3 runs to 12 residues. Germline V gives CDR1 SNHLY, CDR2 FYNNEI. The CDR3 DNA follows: TGTGCCAGCAGCCTCGGACAAGGGAAGCTGTTTTTT. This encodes CASSLGQGKLFF.

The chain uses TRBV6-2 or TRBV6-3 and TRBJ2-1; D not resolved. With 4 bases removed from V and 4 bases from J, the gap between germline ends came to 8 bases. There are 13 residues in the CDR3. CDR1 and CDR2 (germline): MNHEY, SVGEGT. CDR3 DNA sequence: TGTGCCAGCAGTTCCCGGGCTTACAATGAGCAGTTCTTC. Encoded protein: CASSSRAYNEQFF.

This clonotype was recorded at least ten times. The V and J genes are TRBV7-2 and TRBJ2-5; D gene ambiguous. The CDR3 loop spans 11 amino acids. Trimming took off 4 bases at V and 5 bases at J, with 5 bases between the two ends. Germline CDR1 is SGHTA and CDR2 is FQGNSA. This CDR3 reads CASSSLETQYF. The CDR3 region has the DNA TGTGCCAGCAGCTCGCTGGAGACCCAGTACTTC. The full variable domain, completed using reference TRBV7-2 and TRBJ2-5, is GAGVSQSPSNKVTEKGKDVELRCDPISGHTALYWYRQSLGQGLEFLIYFQGNSAPDKSGLPSDRFSAERTGGSVSTLTIQRTQQEDSAVYLCASSSLETQYFGPGTRLLVL.

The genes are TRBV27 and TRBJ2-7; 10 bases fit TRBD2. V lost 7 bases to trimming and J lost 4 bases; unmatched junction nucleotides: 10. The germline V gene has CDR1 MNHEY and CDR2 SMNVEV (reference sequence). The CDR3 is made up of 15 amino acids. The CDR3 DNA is TGTGCCAGCACATATCGTCTAGCGGGAGTATACGAGCAGTACTTC. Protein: CASTYRLAGVYEQYF.

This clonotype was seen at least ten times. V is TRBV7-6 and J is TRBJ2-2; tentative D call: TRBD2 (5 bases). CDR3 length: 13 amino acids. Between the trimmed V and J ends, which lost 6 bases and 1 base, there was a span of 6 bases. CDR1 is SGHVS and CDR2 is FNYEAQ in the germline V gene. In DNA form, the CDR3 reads TGTGCCAGCAGGAGCGGGAACACCGGGGAGCTGTTTTTT. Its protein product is CASRSGNTGELFF.

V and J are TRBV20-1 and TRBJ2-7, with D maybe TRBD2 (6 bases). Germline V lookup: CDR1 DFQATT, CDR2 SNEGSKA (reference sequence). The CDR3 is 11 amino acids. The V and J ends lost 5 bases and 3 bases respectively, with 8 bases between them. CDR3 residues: CSAGEDYEQYF. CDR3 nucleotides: TGCAGTGCTGGGGAGGACTACGAGCAGTACTTC.

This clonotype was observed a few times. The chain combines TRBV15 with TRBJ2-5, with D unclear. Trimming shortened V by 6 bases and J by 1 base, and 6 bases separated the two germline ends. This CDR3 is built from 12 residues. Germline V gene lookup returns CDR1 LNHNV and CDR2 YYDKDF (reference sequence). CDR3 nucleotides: TGTGCCACCAGAGCGACCCAAGAGACCCAGTACTTC. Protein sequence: CATRATQETQYF.

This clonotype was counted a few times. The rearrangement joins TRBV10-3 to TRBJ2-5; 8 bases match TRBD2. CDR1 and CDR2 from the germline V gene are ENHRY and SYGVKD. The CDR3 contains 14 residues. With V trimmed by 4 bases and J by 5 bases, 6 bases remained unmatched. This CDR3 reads CAISAGGRDETQYF. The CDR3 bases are TGTGCCATCAGTGCGGGGGGGAGAGATGAGACCCAGTACTTC.

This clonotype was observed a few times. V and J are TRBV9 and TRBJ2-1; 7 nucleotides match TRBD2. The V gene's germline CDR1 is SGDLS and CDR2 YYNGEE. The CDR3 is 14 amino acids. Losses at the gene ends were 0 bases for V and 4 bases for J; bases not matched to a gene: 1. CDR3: CASSVVGGYNEQFF. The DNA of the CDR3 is TGTGCCAGCAGCGTAGTGGGGGGGTACAATGAGCAGTTCTTC.

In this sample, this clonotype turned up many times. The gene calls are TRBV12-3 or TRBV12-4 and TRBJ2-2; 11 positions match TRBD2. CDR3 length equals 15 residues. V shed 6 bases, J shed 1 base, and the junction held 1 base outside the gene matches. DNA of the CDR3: TGTGCCAGCAGCCTAGCGGGAGGGAACACCGGGGAGCTGTTTTTT. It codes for CASSLAGGNTGELFF.

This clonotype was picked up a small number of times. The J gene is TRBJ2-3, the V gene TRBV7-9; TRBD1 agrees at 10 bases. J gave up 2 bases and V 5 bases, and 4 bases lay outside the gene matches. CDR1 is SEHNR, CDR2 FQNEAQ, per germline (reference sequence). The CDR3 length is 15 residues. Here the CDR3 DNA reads TGTGCCAGCAGCACGGGACAGGGGCACACAGATACGCAGTATTTT. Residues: CASSTGQGHTDTQYF.

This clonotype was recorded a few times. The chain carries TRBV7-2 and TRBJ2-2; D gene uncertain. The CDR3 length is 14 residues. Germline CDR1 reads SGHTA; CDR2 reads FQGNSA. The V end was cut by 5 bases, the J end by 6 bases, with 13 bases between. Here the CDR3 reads CASSPRHDPGELFF. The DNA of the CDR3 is TGTGCCAGCAGCCCCCGACATGACCCCGGGGAGCTGTTTTTT. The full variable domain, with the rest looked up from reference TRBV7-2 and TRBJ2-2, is GAGVSQSPSNKVTEKGKDVELRCDPISGHTALYWYRQSLGQGLEFLIYFQGNSAPDKSGLPSDRFSAERTGGSVSTLTIQRTQQEDSAVYLCASSPRHDPGELFFGEGSRLTVL.

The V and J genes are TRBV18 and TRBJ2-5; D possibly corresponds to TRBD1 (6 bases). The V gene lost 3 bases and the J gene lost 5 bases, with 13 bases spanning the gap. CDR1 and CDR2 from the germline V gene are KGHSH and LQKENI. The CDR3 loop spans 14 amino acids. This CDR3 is CASSPNRDGETQYF. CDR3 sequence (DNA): TGTGCCAGCTCACCTAACAGGGATGGGGAGACCCAGTACTTC. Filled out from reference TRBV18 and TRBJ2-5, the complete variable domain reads NAGVMQNPRHLVRRRGQEARLRCSPMKGHSHVYWYRQLPEEGLKFMVYLQKENIIDESGMPKERFSAEFPKEGPSILRIQQVVRGDSAAYFCASSPNRDGETQYFGPGTRLLVL.